This T cell receptor (beta chain) was profiled in a study of T cell repertoires in cytomegalovirus infection. The wider study: Public signatures in TCR beta pointed to CMV infection and matching HLA type. Study results and caveats: HLA-C-restricted CMV clonotypes gave the most frequent clonotype in two of eight donors. Carriage of CMV together with the relevant HLA was identifiable through cumulative public TCR beta family frequency.

As to this clonotype: Its specificity is not known.

There are 18 residues in the CDR3. Trimming left V 3 bases short and J 0 bases short, with 15 bases between. Per germline, CDR1 LNHNV and CDR2 YYDKDF (reference sequence). Via MiXCR, TCRdb re-called the reads, giving one row per CDR3 protein. The top ten hold roughly 32% of the sample, which has 200,000 or so distinct CDR3 sequences, 28% seen once. The receptor was derived from a human donor in good health (CMV status not recorded). Some clones in this sample may be carry-over from other donors' samples. This chain uses TRBV15 with TRBJ2-6, with D perhaps matching TRBD1 (6 bases). The specimen sequenced was PBMCs. CDR3 loop: CATSSQGLGLSGANVLTF. For the CDR3, the DNA is TGTGCCACCAGCAGCCAGGGGTTGGGCCTCTCTGGGGCCAACGTCCTGACTTTC.